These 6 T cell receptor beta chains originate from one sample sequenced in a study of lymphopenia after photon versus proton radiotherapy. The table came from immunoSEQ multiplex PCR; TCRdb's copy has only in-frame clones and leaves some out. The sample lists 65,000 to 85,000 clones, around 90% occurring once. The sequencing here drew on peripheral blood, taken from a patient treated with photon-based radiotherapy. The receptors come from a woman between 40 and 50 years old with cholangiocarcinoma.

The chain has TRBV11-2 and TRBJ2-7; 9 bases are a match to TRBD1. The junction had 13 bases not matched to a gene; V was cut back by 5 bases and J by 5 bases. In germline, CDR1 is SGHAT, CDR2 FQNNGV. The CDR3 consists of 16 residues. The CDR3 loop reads CASSPPRDRVPNEQYF. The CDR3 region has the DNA TGTGCCAGCAGCCCTCCTAGGGACAGGGTTCCCAACGAGCAGTACTTC. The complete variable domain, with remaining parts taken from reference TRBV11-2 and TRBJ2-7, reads EAGVAQSPRYKIIEKRQSVAFWCNPISGHATLYWYQQILGQGPKLLIQFQNNGVVDDSQLPKDRFSAERLKGVDSTLKIQPAKLEDSAVYLCASSPPRDRVPNEQYFGPGTRLTVT.

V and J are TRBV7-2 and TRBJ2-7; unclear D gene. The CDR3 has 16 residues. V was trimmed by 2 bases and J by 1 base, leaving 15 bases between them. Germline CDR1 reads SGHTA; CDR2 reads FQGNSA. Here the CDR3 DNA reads TGTGCCAGCAGCTTAAGCCCCGCTAGGGTATCCTACGAGCAGTACTTC. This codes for CASSLSPARVSYEQYF.

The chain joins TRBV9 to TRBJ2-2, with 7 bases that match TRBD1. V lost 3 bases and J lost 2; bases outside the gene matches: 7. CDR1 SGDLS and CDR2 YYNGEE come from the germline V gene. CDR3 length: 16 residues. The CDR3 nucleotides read TGTGCCAGCAGCGCACCGGGACAGCTTAACACCGGGGAGCTGTTTTTT. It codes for CASSAPGQLNTGELFF.

CDR3 in DNA: TGTGCCAGCAGCTTAGGGCAGGGGGGCCCAGATACGCAGTATTTT. As protein: CASSLGQGGPDTQYF. The chain recombines TRBV5-8 with TRBJ2-3, with TRBD1 as a possible D gene (7 bases). CDR3 length: 15 residues. V was shortened by 2 bases and J by 4 bases, with 14 bases between the two germline ends. Germline assignment: CDR1 SGHTS and CDR2 YDEGEE.

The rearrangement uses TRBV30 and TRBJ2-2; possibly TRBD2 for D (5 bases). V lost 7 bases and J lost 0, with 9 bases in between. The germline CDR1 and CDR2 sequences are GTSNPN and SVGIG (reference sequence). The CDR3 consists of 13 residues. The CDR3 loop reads CAYGMANTGELFF. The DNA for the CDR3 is TGTGCCTACGGGATGGCGAACACCGGGGAGCTGTTTTTT.

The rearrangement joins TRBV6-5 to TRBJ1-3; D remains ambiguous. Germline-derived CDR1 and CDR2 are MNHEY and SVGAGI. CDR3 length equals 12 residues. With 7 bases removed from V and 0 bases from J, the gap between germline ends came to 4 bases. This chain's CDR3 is CASTTSGNTIYF. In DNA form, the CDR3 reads TGTGCCAGCACTACCTCTGGAAACACCATATATTTT.